This T cell receptor (beta chain) was captured by sequencing in a study of CD8 T cells in ankylosing spondylitis. Using its own MiXCR run on the 5' RACE reads, TCRdb lists one record per CDR3 protein. The sample contains approximately 200,000 distinct CDR3 sequences, 9.5% to 15% of which appear only once. Ten or more counts support this clonotype. Trimming left V 2 bases short and J 8 bases short, with 13 bases between. The CDR3 consists of 14 residues. Per the germline V gene, CDR1 is MNHEY and CDR2 is SVGAGI. Material for sequencing was blood, either unsorted or a sorted T cell fraction (not recorded which). The chain has TRBV6-5 and TRBJ2-1; possible D gene TRBD2, 6 bases. This clonotype was obtained from a male donor with ankylosing spondylitis or in good health (not recorded which). DNA of the CDR3: TGTGCCAGCAGTTACGGAGCAGCGGGCCATGAGCAGTTCTTC. Its protein product is CASSYGAAGHEQFF.